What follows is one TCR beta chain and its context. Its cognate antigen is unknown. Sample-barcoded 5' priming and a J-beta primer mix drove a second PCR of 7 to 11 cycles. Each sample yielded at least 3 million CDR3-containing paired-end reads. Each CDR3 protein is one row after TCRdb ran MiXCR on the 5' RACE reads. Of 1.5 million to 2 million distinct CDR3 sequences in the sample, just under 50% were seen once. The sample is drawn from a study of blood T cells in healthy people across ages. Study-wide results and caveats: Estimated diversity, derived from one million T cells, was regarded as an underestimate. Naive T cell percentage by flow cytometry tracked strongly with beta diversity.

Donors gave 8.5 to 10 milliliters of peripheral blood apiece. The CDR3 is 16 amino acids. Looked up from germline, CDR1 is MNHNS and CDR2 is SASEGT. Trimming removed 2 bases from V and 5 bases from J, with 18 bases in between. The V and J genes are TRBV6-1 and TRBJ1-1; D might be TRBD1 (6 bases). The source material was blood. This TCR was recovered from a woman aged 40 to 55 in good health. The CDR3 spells CASSEQGSSLHTEAFF. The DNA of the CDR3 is TGTGCCAGCAGTGAACAGGGGAGCTCCCTCCATACTGAAGCTTTCTTT.